This TCR beta chain was identified in a study of T cell responses to AZD1222 COVID-19 vaccine. The CDR3 consists of 17 residues. CDR1 SGHAT and CDR2 FQNNGV come from the germline V gene. Unmatched junction bases numbered 10, after V lost 5 bases and J lost 5 bases. Assay used: immunoSEQ multiplex PCR; TCRdb lists only in-frame clones, some missing. This sample has approximately 170,000 clones, with 80% to 90% found just once. Points from the study as a whole: Baseline antibody screening turned up just 6 or 7 seropositive AZD1222 recipients. A rise in Spike-specific TCR breadth and depth followed two AZD1222 doses. It should be noted that donors were predominantly white British and more often female, and clonal diversity was possibly underestimated.

With respect to this clone: The antigen is undetermined.

The receptor comes from an adult in good health. Sequencing used peripheral blood, obtained on day 0 of AZD1222 vaccination. The chain employs TRBV11-2 and TRBJ2-3, with TRBD2 matching 13 bases. CDR3 protein: CASSPTSGGALGDTQYF. As DNA, the CDR3 is TGTGCCAGCAGCCCAACTAGCGGGGGGGCCTTAGGAGATACGCAGTATTTT.